This T cell receptor (beta chain) stems from a study of cytomegalovirus exposure and HLA in healthy donors. Findings and limits, study-wide: The analysis excluded some indistinguishable V segments, including TRBV6-2 and TRBV6-3.

V lost 4 bases and J lost 11; bases outside the gene matches: 10. This CDR3 comprises 14 residues. Germline V gene sequence: CDR1 MNHNY, CDR2 SVGAGI (reference sequence). The PCR ran on 60 Vbeta and 13 Jbeta primers. Original handling: About 10 million of 70 million to 80 million unique TCR beta chains were shared, per a later count. Sequencing was performed with immunoSEQ multiplex PCR; in TCRdb, only in-frame clones are kept and a portion is missing. D and trimming come from the DNA, and the V and J calls and clone size come from that table. The sample includes 160,000 or so clones, approximately 80% of them seen just once. Details on this clone: Its matching antigen is unknown.

V usage is TRBV6-6 and J usage is TRBJ1-1; 10 bases agree with TRBD1. Material for sequencing was PBMCs. This clonotype was obtained from a woman between 18 and 29 years old in good health and CMV-seronegative. The CDR3 sequence is CASSFRDRGEEAFF. The CDR3 DNA is TGTGCCAGCAGTTTTAGGGACAGGGGAGAGGAGGCTTTCTTT.